The following is a T cell receptor beta chain sequence with its context. The data stem from a study of technical replicates of blood from a handful of donors. Generated by immunoSEQ multiplex PCR, the TCRdb table keeps only in-frame clones and is missing some. The sample comprises 60,000 to 80,000 clones, 85% to 95% of which are singletons, and under 0.5% rests with the top ten. Sample: T cells isolated from PBMCs. This TCR was recovered from a human donor in good health.

CDR3 amino acids: CASNSGGAYEQYF. The CDR3 nucleotides are TGTGCCAGTAATAGCGGGGGCGCCTACGAGCAGTACTTC. The genes are TRBV19 and TRBJ2-7, with TRBD2 matching over 9 bases. The CDR3 loop spans 13 amino acids. CDR1 and CDR2 (germline): LNHDA, SQIVND (reference sequence). After removal of 7 bases from V and 2 bases from J, the junction contained 3 bases not matched to a gene.